These 27 T cell receptor beta chains originate from one sample sequenced in a study of cytomegalovirus exposure and HLA in healthy donors. The study ran its PCR with 60 Vbeta and 13 Jbeta primers. Clones were read by immunoSEQ multiplex PCR, and TCRdb kept only the in-frame ones, dropping some. The sample contains under 250,000 clones, nearly 80% of which appear only once. The sequenced material came from PBMCs. These TCRs come from a male donor in good health and CMV-seronegative.

The chain recombines TRBV7-7 with TRBJ2-2; 11 nucleotides match TRBD2. This CDR3 is built from 14 residues. Germline CDR1 reads SSHAT; CDR2 reads FNYEAQ (reference sequence). CDR3: CATGTSGNTGELFF. The CDR3 coding sequence is TGTGCTACCGGGACTAGCGGGAACACCGGGGAGCTGTTTTTT.

The chain combines TRBV5-4 with TRBJ2-1; 13 bases match TRBD2. This CDR3 region has 13 residues. V lost 7 bases, J lost 6 bases, and 1 base stayed unmatched. Germline values: CDR1 SGHNT, CDR2 YYREEE (reference sequence). The CDR3 DNA is TGTGCCAGCGGACTAGCGGGAGCCAATGAGCAGTTCTTC. This gives the protein CASGLAGANEQFF. The full variable domain, rest sourced from reference TRBV5-4 and TRBJ2-1, is ETGVTQSPTHLIKTRGQQVTLRCSSQSGHNTVSWYQQALGQGPQFIFQYYREEENGRGNFPPRFSGLQFPNYSSELNVNALELDDSALYLCASGLAGANEQFFGPGTRLTVL.

This clone came up once. The gene calls are TRBV28 and TRBJ1-2; D gene ambiguous. The germline V gene encodes CDR1 MDHEN and CDR2 SYDVKM. The CDR3 totals 13 residues. V was trimmed by 4 bases and J by 6 bases, leaving 12 bases between them. DNA for the CDR3: TGTGCCAGCAGTTCCCCCGGGTCGGATGGCTACACCTTC. Amino acids: CASSSPGSDGYTF.

The chain has TRBV7-2 and TRBJ2-5; the D gene is possibly TRBD2 (5 bases). Per the germline V gene, CDR1 is SGHTA and CDR2 is FQGNSA. The CDR3 length is 13 residues. V gave up 3 bases and J gave up 3 bases, with 8 bases separating them. The CDR3: CASSLRVEETQYF. DNA of the CDR3: TGTGCCAGCAGCTTGAGGGTAGAAGAGACCCAGTACTTC.

The V gene is TRBV9, the J gene TRBJ2-3; 7 positions agree with TRBD1. Germline-derived CDR1 and CDR2 are SGDLS and YYNGEE. J was trimmed by 2 bases and V by 3 bases; bases with no gene match: 9. The CDR3 spans 16 residues. The CDR3 sequence: CASSARQGYYTDTQYF. The CDR3 DNA sequence: TGTGCCAGCAGCGCACGACAGGGTTATTACACAGATACGCAGTATTTT.

This chain links TRBV6-6 with TRBJ1-2; no clear D. The CDR3 runs to 12 residues. V was trimmed by 5 bases and J by 6 bases, leaving 10 bases between them. Germline V gives CDR1 MNHNY, CDR2 SVGAGI (reference sequence). The CDR3 reads CASSPRTHGYTF. In DNA form, the CDR3 reads TGTGCCAGCAGTCCCCGGACTCATGGCTACACCTTC.

This chain joins TRBV28 and TRBJ2-3, with 9 bases identical to TRBD1. Germline lookup yields CDR1 MDHEN and CDR2 SYDVKM. The junction had 9 bases not matched to a gene; V was cut back by 11 bases and J by 3 bases. This CDR3 has 14 amino acids. CDR3: CAGSIGQGTDTQYF. In nucleotides, the CDR3 is TGTGCCGGCTCGATAGGACAGGGGACAGATACGCAGTATTTT.

This rearrangement joins TRBV27 to TRBJ2-4; 7 nucleotides agree with TRBD1. The CDR3 totals 17 residues. J lost 3 bases, V lost 6 bases, and 14 bases had no gene match. Germline lookup yields CDR1 MNHEY and CDR2 SMNVEV (reference sequence). The DNA for the CDR3 is TGTGCCAGCAGACTACAAACAGGGGCCGATGACAAAAACATTCAGTACTTC. Translated: CASRLQTGADDKNIQYF.

Here the CDR3 reads CASSQGLAGYGETQYF. In DNA form, the CDR3 reads TGTGCCAGCAGCCAGGGACTAGCGGGATACGGGGAGACCCAGTACTTC. The chain carries TRBV14 and TRBJ2-5; 13 bases line up with TRBD2. Per germline, CDR1 SGHDN and CDR2 FVKESK. The CDR3 totals 16 residues. V lost 3 bases, J lost 5 bases, and 6 bases stayed unmatched. The full variable domain, with the rest looked up from reference TRBV14 and TRBJ2-5, is EAGVTQFPSHSVIEKGQTVTLRCDPISGHDNLYWYRRVMGKEIKFLLHFVKESKQDESGMPNNRFLAERTGGTYSTLKVQPAELEDSGVYFCASSQGLAGYGETQYFGPGTRLLVL.

This sequence joins TRBV7-9 and TRBJ2-5; 9 nucleotides line up with TRBD1. The germline V gene has CDR1 SEHNR and CDR2 FQNEAQ (reference sequence). V trimming: 7 bases; J trimming: 5 bases; junction bases outside the gene matches: 14. CDR3 size: 16 residues. CDR3 sequence reads: CASMLIMGQGWETQYF. Written as DNA, the CDR3 is TGTGCCAGCATGCTGATTATGGGACAGGGTTGGGAGACCCAGTACTTC.

The chain uses TRBV4-2 and TRBJ1-1; 9 nucleotides agree with TRBD1. CDR1 is LGHNA and CDR2 is YNFKEQ in the germline V gene. The CDR3 sequence is 16 residues long. The V segment lost 5 bases and the J segment 4 bases; nucleotides outside the gene matches: 11. The CDR3 DNA follows: TGTGCCAGCAGCTACGACCCGGGACAGGGACCCACTGAAGCTTTCTTT. Residues: CASSYDPGQGPTEAFF.

J is TRBJ2-1 and V is TRBV4-2; a possible D gene is TRBD1 (6 bases). Looked up from germline, CDR1 is LGHNA and CDR2 is YNFKEQ. The CDR3 loop spans 13 amino acids. V dropped 4 bases and J dropped 14 bases, with 18 bases sitting between them. The CDR3 bases are TGTGCCAGCAGCCCCCCCCGAGGGGGTATTGAGTTCTTC. This gives the protein CASSPPRGGIEFF.

This chain uses TRBV9 with TRBJ2-3, with 8 bases aligning to TRBD2. V was pared by 0 bases and J by 6 bases, with 3 bases of the junction left unmatched. The CDR3 runs to 14 residues. The germline gives CDR1 SGDLS, CDR2 YYNGEE. The CDR3 spells CASSVAGGPDTQYF. CDR3 DNA: TGTGCCAGCAGCGTAGCGGGAGGGCCGGATACGCAGTATTTT.

This clone was observed a handful of times. The chain couples TRBV5-6 to TRBJ2-7; no firm D call. Germline V CDR1 and CDR2: SGHDT, YYEEEE. Trimming cost V 2 bases and J 4 bases, with 10 bases left between them. The CDR3 runs to 13 residues. The CDR3 DNA reads TGTGCCAGCAGCTTTTCACAGAGTTACGAGCAGTACTTC. Translated, it gives CASSFSQSYEQYF.

This clone was seen a single time. V is TRBV6-5 and J is TRBJ2-1; 7 positions agree with TRBD2. V lost 1 base to trimming and J lost 9 bases; unmatched junction nucleotides: 6. CDR1 is MNHEY, CDR2 SVGAGI, per germline. CDR3 length: 14 residues. The CDR3 region has the DNA TGTGCCAGCAGTTACTTTCCTGGACTAGGTGAGCAGTTCTTC. Its protein product is CASSYFPGLGEQFF.

The chain carries TRBV27 and TRBJ2-5, with 7 nucleotides matching TRBD2. Looked up from germline, CDR1 is MNHEY and CDR2 is SMNVEV (reference sequence). CDR3 length equals 13 residues. This CDR3 is CVTGLPGGSTQYF. Written as DNA, the CDR3 is TGTGTAACGGGACTACCTGGCGGGAGCACCCAGTACTTC.

The rearrangement joins TRBV6-9 to TRBJ2-5; 9 bases match TRBD2. After removal of 0 bases from V and 2 bases from J, the junction contained 4 bases not matched to a gene. The CDR3 spans 16 residues. Germline V gives CDR1 MNHGY, CDR2 SVAAGI. The CDR3 DNA reads as TGTGCCAGCAGTTATTCAAGGACTAGCGAGCAAGAGACCCAGTACTTC. Residues: CASSYSRTSEQETQYF.

The genes are TRBV9 and TRBJ2-1, with TRBD2 identical over 9 bases. Germline trimming cut 0 bases from V and 4 bases from J; bases unmatched to any gene: 11. This CDR3 contains 18 residues. The germline CDR1 and CDR2 sequences are SGDLS and YYNGEE. CDR3 residues: CASSVELSREGSYNEQFF. The CDR3 region has the DNA TGTGCCAGCAGCGTAGAATTGTCGCGGGAGGGCTCTTACAATGAGCAGTTCTTC.

The rearrangement joins TRBV19 to TRBJ2-1, with D perhaps TRBD2 (5 bases). Germline V gene lookup returns CDR1 LNHDA and CDR2 SQIVND (reference sequence). The CDR3 runs 13 residues. Trimming took off 10 bases at V and 3 bases at J, with 13 bases between the two ends. CDR3: CATNEGIYNEQFF. The DNA of the CDR3 is TGTGCCACTAACGAGGGTATCTACAATGAGCAGTTCTTC.

This clone occurred a few times. The chain combines TRBV5-1 with TRBJ1-1, with 7 bases aligning to TRBD1. The CDR3 is made up of 16 amino acids. V lost 2 bases to trimming and J lost 0 bases; unmatched junction nucleotides: 7. Germline assignment: CDR1 SGHRS and CDR2 YFSETQ. Here the CDR3 DNA reads TGCGCCAGCAGCTTTCCACCGGGACAGATGAACACTGAAGCTTTCTTT. It specifies CASSFPPGQMNTEAFF.

V gene TRBV28 combines with J gene TRBJ1-2; TRBD1 matches at 9 bases. The V gene's germline CDR1 is MDHEN and CDR2 SYDVKM. This CDR3 is built from 14 residues. Losses at the gene ends were 7 bases for V and 8 bases for J; bases not matched to a gene: 11. The CDR3 DNA follows: TGTGCCAGCATCACACAGGGGGCGCGGCAAGGCTACACCTTC. Its translation: CASITQGARQGYTF.

The genes are TRBV29-1 and TRBJ2-7; 11 nucleotides agree with TRBD1. CDR1 SQVTM and CDR2 ANQGSEA come from the germline V gene. Unmatched junction bases numbered 4, after V lost 1 base and J lost 5 bases. The CDR3 loop spans 14 amino acids. The CDR3 sequence: CSVEGGQGVDEQYF. CDR3 bases: TGCAGCGTTGAAGGGGGACAGGGGGTCGACGAGCAGTACTTC.

This chain uses TRBV9 with TRBJ1-1; D might be TRBD1 (5 bases). There are 14 residues in the CDR3. The germline CDR1 and CDR2 sequences are SGDLS and YYNGEE. The germline V and J ends were trimmed by 0 bases and 1 base, with 7 bases remaining between them. CDR3 region: CASSVATGNTEAFF. Here the CDR3 DNA reads TGTGCCAGCAGCGTAGCAACAGGGAACACTGAAGCTTTCTTT.

This chain links TRBV13 with TRBJ2-5, with 9 nucleotides matching TRBD2. CDR1 is PRHDT and CDR2 is FYEKMQ in the germline V gene (reference sequence). The CDR3 runs 15 residues. Trimming removed 2 bases from V and 5 bases from J; junction bases left unmatched: 6. This CDR3 reads CASSLRRSGGETQYF. The CDR3 nucleotides are TGTGCCAGCAGCTTACGGAGGAGCGGGGGGGAGACCCAGTACTTC.

V and J are TRBV7-9 and TRBJ1-5, with D maybe TRBD1 (6 bases). The length of the CDR3 is 15 residues. V lost 0 bases to trimming and J lost 6 bases, with 12 bases between them. The V gene's germline CDR1 is SEHNR and CDR2 FQNEAQ (reference sequence). CDR3 protein: CASSLAPGGSQPQHF. The CDR3, as DNA: TGTGCCAGCAGCTTAGCGCCGGGGGGCAGTCAGCCCCAGCATTTT. Full variable domain (remainder filled in from reference TRBV7-9 and TRBJ1-5): DTGVSQNPRHKITKRGQNVTFRCDPISEHNRLYWYRQTLGQGPEFLTYFQNEAQLEKSRLLSDRFSAERPKGSFSTLEIQRTEQGDSAMYLCASSLAPGGSQPQHFGDGTRLSIL.

The chain has TRBV9 and TRBJ2-7, with TRBD1 matching 11 bases. The CDR3 spans 15 residues. Trimming cost V 0 bases and J 3 bases; bases outside gene matches: 2. Germline CDR1 is SGDLS and CDR2 is YYNGEE. Written as DNA, the CDR3 is TGTGCCAGCAGCGTAGCCGGGACAGGGGGCTACGAGCAGTACTTC. This sequence encodes CASSVAGTGGYEQYF.

This clone was counted a few times. V is TRBV19 and J is TRBJ2-3, with 10 bases matching TRBD2. The CDR3 consists of 14 residues. Germline values: CDR1 LNHDA, CDR2 SQIVND (reference sequence). Unmatched junction bases numbered 9, after V lost 9 bases and J lost 6 bases. The DNA for the CDR3 is TGTGCCAGCACCGGGACTAGCGAGAGTGATACGCAGTATTTT. The encoded protein is CASTGTSESDTQYF.